The 32 T cell receptor beta chains reported below all come from one sample, sequenced in a study of T cells in Graves' hyperthyroidism and ophthalmopathy. RNA transcripts provided the source from which TCR beta CDR3 regions were amplified. The HTBI set primed first-round TCR CDR3 RT-PCR. TCRdb ran MiXCR on the multiplex PCR reads and lists one entry per CDR3 protein. The sample holds around 600,000 distinct CDR3 sequences, approximately 16% seen once. Sequencing used blood. The receptor source for this set is a woman aged 40 to 55 with Graves' ophthalmopathy.

The chain uses TRBV11-2 and TRBJ2-7; 13 bases line up with TRBD2. Germline CDR1 is SGHAT and CDR2 is FQNNGV. The CDR3 length is 15 residues. V dropped 4 bases and J dropped 4; count of bases not matched to a gene: 4. The CDR3 coding sequence is TGTGCCAGCAGCTGGACTAGCGGGAGTGATTACGAGCAGTACTTC. This codes for CASSWTSGSDYEQYF.

The V gene is TRBV9, the J gene TRBJ2-3, with D perhaps matching TRBD2 (6 bases). V was pared by 0 bases and J by 2 bases, with 13 bases between. Per germline, CDR1 SGDLS and CDR2 YYNGEE. This CDR3 region has 16 residues. CDR3 loop: CASSVGGSGFTDTQYF. DNA of the CDR3: TGTGCCAGCAGCGTAGGTGGTAGCGGATTCACAGATACGCAGTATTTT.

This clonotype was counted a few times. The chain joins TRBV28 to TRBJ1-2; D is unresolved. The length of the CDR3 is 13 residues. Per germline, CDR1 MDHEN and CDR2 SYDVKM. Between the trimmed V and J ends, which lost 6 bases and 0 bases, there was a span of 8 bases. The CDR3 sequence: CASRPVANYGYTF. CDR3 nucleotide sequence: TGTGCCAGCAGACCGGTCGCTAACTATGGCTACACCTTC.

This clonotype was seen only a few times. V gene TRBV5-1 combines with J gene TRBJ2-5; 10 nucleotides line up with TRBD2. There are 15 residues in the CDR3. The trim removed 6 bases at V and 1 base at J, leaving 6 bases unmatched. Germline CDR1 is SGHRS and CDR2 is YFSETQ. This CDR3 reads CASIPSGGAQETQYF. DNA for the CDR3: TGCGCCAGCATCCCCAGCGGGGGGGCCCAAGAGACCCAGTACTTC.

This clonotype appeared many times. This chain uses TRBV12-3 or TRBV12-4 with TRBJ2-2; tentative D call: TRBD2 (5 bases). Trimming left V 6 bases short and J 1 base short, with 15 bases between. This CDR3 spans 16 amino acids. The DNA for the CDR3 is TGTGCCAGCAGCCCATCTAGGACTTTGAACACCGGGGAGCTGTTTTTT. Protein: CASSPSRTLNTGELFF.

CDR3 DNA: TGTGCCAGCAGTTTTCTGGGCGGGTCCTACAATGAGCAGTTCTTC. As protein: CASSFLGGSYNEQFF. The chain links TRBV28 to TRBJ2-1; D might be TRBD2 (5 bases). The V end was cut by 3 bases, the J end by 1 base, with 10 bases between. CDR3 length: 15 residues. Germline-derived CDR1 and CDR2 are MDHEN and SYDVKM. Full variable domain (outside the CDR3, taken from reference TRBV28 and TRBJ2-1): DVKVTQSSRYLVKRTGEKVFLECVQDMDHENMFWYRQDPGLGLRLIYFSYDVKMKEKGDIPEGYSVSREKKERFSLILESASTNQTSMYLCASSFLGGSYNEQFFGPGTRLTVL.

This clonotype came up many times. The chain uses TRBV2 and TRBJ2-3; D tentatively fits TRBD1 or TRBD2 (6 bases each). Germline V CDR1 and CDR2: SNHLY, FYNNEI. The CDR3 is 16 amino acids. The V and J ends lost 1 base and 3 bases respectively, with 14 bases between them. The CDR3 loop reads CASSEEGGTRTDTQYF. In nucleotides, the CDR3 is TGTGCCAGCAGTGAAGAGGGCGGGACACGGACAGATACGCAGTATTTT.

This clonotype has ten or more counts. The chain has TRBV25-1 and TRBJ1-1; D is undetermined. Germline CDR1 is MGHDK and CDR2 is SYGVNS. The CDR3 sequence is 14 residues long. V gave up 2 bases and J gave up 12 bases, with 19 bases separating them. Here the CDR3 reads CASSEPRAKEATFF. CDR3 in DNA: TGTGCCAGCAGTGAACCCCGGGCAAAAGAGGCGACTTTCTTT.

The chain combines TRBV7-2 with TRBJ2-1; no firm D call. CDR1 is SGHTA, CDR2 FQGNSA, per germline. The CDR3 totals 12 residues. V was shortened by 5 bases and J by 10 bases, with 12 bases between the two germline ends. The DNA of the CDR3 is TGTGCCAGCAGCAGTTATTTGGAGGAGCAGTTCTTC. This sequence encodes CASSSYLEEQFF.

This clonotype was detected a few times. This sequence joins TRBV11-2 and TRBJ2-1; D gene ambiguous. Germline V gene lookup returns CDR1 SGHAT and CDR2 FQNNGV. The CDR3 is 13 residues long. V gave up 1 base and J gave up 9 bases, with 10 bases separating them. The CDR3 DNA is TGTGCCAGCAGCTTAGTGCCACAAGGTGAGCAGTTCTTC. It is translated as CASSLVPQGEQFF.

To note about this clonotype: A much larger clone is a single base away; this may be a read error. This rearrangement joins TRBV11-2 to TRBJ2-1; 9 nucleotides line up with TRBD1. The germline CDR1 and CDR2 sequences are SGHAT and FQNNGV. The CDR3 has 16 residues. The CDR3 DNA is TGTGCCAGCAGCCCCCGGGACAGGGAAGGGTACAGTGAGCAGTTCTTC. It specifies CASSPRDREGYSEQFF. The whole variable domain, filled in from reference TRBV11-2 and TRBJ2-1, reads EAGVAQSPRYKIIEKRQSVAFWCNPISGHATLYWYQQILGQGPKLLIQFQNNGVVDDSQLPKDRFSAERLKGVDSTLKIQPAKLEDSAVYLCASSPRDREGYSEQFFGPGTRLTVL.

The chain carries TRBV3-1 and TRBJ1-5; D is unresolved. Germline V lookup: CDR1 LGHDT, CDR2 YNNKEL (reference sequence). The CDR3 extends over 13 amino acids. V lost 0 bases and J lost 7, with 7 bases in between. The CDR3 here is CASSQDIGQPQHF. CDR3 nucleotide sequence: TGTGCCAGCAGCCAAGATATTGGACAGCCCCAGCATTTT.

This clonotype was recorded at least ten times. V and J are TRBV7-9 and TRBJ2-1; 7 positions agree with TRBD1. V dropped 2 bases and J dropped 11; count of bases not matched to a gene: 6. Germline V lookup: CDR1 SEHNR, CDR2 FQNEAQ (reference sequence). There are 13 residues in the CDR3. The CDR3, as DNA: TGTGCCAGCAGCTTAAGTGAGGGGGCACAGCAGTTCTTC. It codes for CASSLSEGAQQFF.

This sequence joins TRBV19 and TRBJ2-1; perhaps TRBD2 as D (5 bases). Looked up from germline, CDR1 is LNHDA and CDR2 is SQIVND (reference sequence). The CDR3 runs to 14 residues. Trimming pared 8 bases from V and 0 bases from J, leaving 11 bases between. CDR3 sequence reads: CASPRGSSYNEQFF. As DNA, the CDR3 is TGTGCCAGTCCTCGGGGAAGCTCCTACAATGAGCAGTTCTTC.

In this sample, this clonotype turned up many times. The chain combines TRBV7-9 with TRBJ1-5; 7 bases line up with TRBD1. Germline values: CDR1 SEHNR, CDR2 FQNEAQ (reference sequence). With 5 bases clipped from V and 4 bases from J, the junction kept 8 bases outside the gene matches. This CDR3 has 15 amino acids. In DNA, the CDR3 is TGTGCCAGCAGCACCACAGGGGAGGGGAATCAGCCCCAGCATTTT. Translating gives CASSTTGEGNQPQHF.

This clonotype was counted at least ten times. The gene calls are TRBV2 and TRBJ2-1, with TRBD2 matching 7 bases. This CDR3 region has 13 residues. The germline V gene encodes CDR1 SNHLY and CDR2 FYNNEI. With V trimmed by 11 bases and J by 1 base, 5 bases remained unmatched. The CDR3 reads CAGGGQSYNEQFF. CDR3 DNA sequence: TGTGCCGGGGGGGGTCAGTCCTACAATGAGCAGTTCTTC.

This clonotype has ten or more counts. The rearrangement joins TRBV2 to TRBJ2-5; 7 bases line up with TRBD1. The trim removed 4 bases at V and 2 bases at J, leaving 13 bases unmatched. From germline, CDR1 is SNHLY and CDR2 FYNNEI. The CDR3 covers 17 residues. The CDR3 DNA sequence: TGTGCCAGCAGTGGACAGGGTCGGGACCCCTTTCAAGAGACCCAGTACTTC. Translating gives CASSGQGRDPFQETQYF. Combining the CDR3 with reference TRBV2 and TRBJ2-5 gives the whole variable domain EPEVTQTPSHQVTQMGQEVILRCVPISNHLYFYWYRQILGQKVEFLVSFYNNEISEKSEIFDDQFSVERPDGSNFTLKIRSTKLEDSAMYFCASSGQGRDPFQETQYFGPGTRLLVL.

The table lists this clonotype with a few counts. The chain recombines TRBV12-3 or TRBV12-4 with TRBJ2-1; 11 bases line up with TRBD1. The CDR3 consists of 16 residues. Trimming at V came to 5 bases and at J to 8 bases, leaving 11 bases not matched to a gene. As DNA, the CDR3 is TGTGCCAGCAGTCGGTCGGGACAGGGGGTCTGGGATGAGCAGTTCTTC. It codes for CASSRSGQGVWDEQFF.

Many counts were recorded for this clonotype. The chain has TRBV20-1 and TRBJ2-7, with TRBD2 matching over 10 bases. This CDR3 is 13 amino acids long. The ends lost 6 bases at V and 0 bases at J; junction bases unmatched: 2. Germline-derived CDR1 and CDR2 are DFQATT and SNEGSKA (reference sequence). CDR3 coding DNA: TGCAGTGCCGTAGCGGGGGGCTCCTACGAGCAGTACTTC. It yields the protein CSAVAGGSYEQYF.

The V call is TRBV19, the J call TRBJ2-5; D perhaps matches TRBD2 (7 bases). The germline V gene encodes CDR1 LNHDA and CDR2 SQIVND (reference sequence). V gave up 5 bases and J gave up 1 base, with 29 bases separating them. The CDR3 runs to 20 residues. The CDR3 DNA reads as TGTGCCAGTAGTCCCGGGCCAAAAACGAGGGGGGGACGATCCCAAGAGACCCAGTACTTC. Its translation: CASSPGPKTRGGRSQETQYF.

This clonotype was counted at least ten times. V gene TRBV20-1 combines with J gene TRBJ2-7, with D possibly being TRBD2 (5 bases). The CDR3 is 13 amino acids. Germline lookup yields CDR1 DFQATT and CDR2 SNEGSKA (reference sequence). Between the trimmed V and J ends, which lost 1 base and 2 bases, there was a span of 9 bases. CDR3 loop: CSARAGFAYEQYF. The CDR3 coding sequence is TGCAGTGCTAGAGCGGGGTTCGCCTACGAGCAGTACTTC.

This clonotype appeared many times. The rearrangement links TRBV6-2 or TRBV6-3 to TRBJ2-5; 8 bases are a match to TRBD2. The CDR3 sequence is 16 residues long. Germline V gene lookup returns CDR1 MNHEY and CDR2 SVGEGT. After removal of 7 bases from V and 5 bases from J, the junction contained 15 bases not matched to a gene. The DNA for the CDR3 is TGTGCCAGCACCCCAGACAGCGGGGGAGCCTGGGAGACCCAGTACTTC. It translates to CASTPDSGGAWETQYF.

Ten or more counts support this clonotype. For the CDR3, the DNA is TGTGCCAGCAGCTTGGTGGGCGGGGGCAATGAGCAGTTCTTC. Translating gives CASSLVGGGNEQFF. The chain joins TRBV7-3 to TRBJ2-1; 7 bases are shared with TRBD2. The CDR3 is 14 amino acids. Germline loops: CDR1 SGHTA, CDR2 FQGTGA. The V and J ends lost 3 bases and 6 bases, in that order; junction bases with no gene match: 5.

This clonotype was observed at least ten times. The chain combines TRBV3-1 with TRBJ1-2; the match to TRBD1 covers 7 bases. Germline CDR1 reads LGHDT; CDR2 reads YNNKEL (reference sequence). The CDR3 extends over 15 amino acids. After removal of 5 bases from V and 2 bases from J, the junction contained 8 bases not matched to a gene. The CDR3 DNA reads TGTGCCAGCAGCGCGCCCGGGACAGCGAACTATGGCTACACCTTC. Protein product: CASSAPGTANYGYTF.

The chain is built from TRBV7-9 and TRBJ2-1, with no clear D. Germline V gene lookup returns CDR1 SEHNR and CDR2 FQNEAQ (reference sequence). The germline V and J ends were trimmed by 5 bases and 3 bases, with 14 bases remaining between them. The CDR3 is 15 residues long. This CDR3 is CASSVILGDYNEQFF. The CDR3 region has the DNA TGTGCCAGCAGCGTAATCTTAGGCGACTACAATGAGCAGTTCTTC.

This clonotype was recorded at least ten times. This chain uses TRBV15 with TRBJ2-3; TRBD2 matches 9 bases. Losses at the gene ends were 2 bases for V and 1 base for J; bases not matched to a gene: 4. Germline values: CDR1 LNHNV, CDR2 YYDKDF (reference sequence). This CDR3 region has 16 residues. The CDR3 nucleotides read TGTGCCACCAGCAGATTAGCGGGAGCGGGCACAGATACGCAGTATTTT. This translates into CATSRLAGAGTDTQYF.

This clonotype rates as medium-sized. The chain has TRBV18 and TRBJ2-5, with D perhaps matching TRBD1 (5 bases). V shed 4 bases and J shed 5 bases, with 8 bases lying between them. The germline V gene encodes CDR1 KGHSH and CDR2 LQKENI. CDR3 length: 12 residues. The CDR3 DNA reads as TGTGCCAGCTCACGGGGCAGGGAGACCCAGTACTTC. This codes for CASSRGRETQYF.

In its sample, this clonotype was seen many times. The chain joins TRBV11-2 to TRBJ2-5; D is uncertain. V shed 6 bases and J shed 0 bases, with 8 bases lying between them. CDR3 length equals 13 residues. Germline-derived CDR1 and CDR2 are SGHAT and FQNNGV. CDR3 sequence reads: CASRPRYQETQYF. For the CDR3, the DNA is TGTGCCAGCAGGCCGCGGTACCAAGAGACCCAGTACTTC.

This clonotype has a single count. This rearrangement joins TRBV6-1 to TRBJ1-2, with D uncertain. The V gene's germline CDR1 is MNHNS and CDR2 SASEGT. V lost 10 bases to trimming and J lost 0 bases, with 9 bases between them. This CDR3 spans 12 amino acids. CDR3 sequence (DNA): TGTGCCACCTTGACACCTAACTATGGCTACACCTTC. Amino acids: CATLTPNYGYTF.

At least ten counts were recorded for this clonotype. This rearrangement joins TRBV28 to TRBJ2-7; D uncertain. Per the germline V gene, CDR1 is MDHEN and CDR2 is SYDVKM. This CDR3 comprises 15 residues. V was shortened by 4 bases and J by 7 bases, with 20 bases between the two germline ends. Here the CDR3 reads CASSSSSIPSKEQYF. The DNA of the CDR3 is TGTGCCAGCAGTTCAAGCTCCATCCCATCTAAGGAGCAGTACTTC.

About this clonotype: A much larger clone differs from this one at a single base, so this may be a read error. This chain joins TRBV18 and TRBJ2-2, with D unresolved. The germline CDR1 and CDR2 sequences are KGHSH and LQKENI. This CDR3 is built from 12 residues. The CDR3 coding sequence is TGTGTCAGCTCACCAAAGTTCCGGGAGCTGTTTTTT. Its protein product is CVSSPKFRELFF.

At least ten counts were recorded for this clonotype. In DNA form, the CDR3 reads TGTGCCAGCAGTGCCAGAGGAACTGAAGCTTTCTTT. This translates into CASSARGTEAFF. The chain is built from TRBV27 and TRBJ1-1; no reliable D call. The CDR3 totals 12 residues. The germline V gene has CDR1 MNHEY and CDR2 SMNVEV (reference sequence). V lost 5 bases, J lost 5 bases, and 9 bases lay in between.